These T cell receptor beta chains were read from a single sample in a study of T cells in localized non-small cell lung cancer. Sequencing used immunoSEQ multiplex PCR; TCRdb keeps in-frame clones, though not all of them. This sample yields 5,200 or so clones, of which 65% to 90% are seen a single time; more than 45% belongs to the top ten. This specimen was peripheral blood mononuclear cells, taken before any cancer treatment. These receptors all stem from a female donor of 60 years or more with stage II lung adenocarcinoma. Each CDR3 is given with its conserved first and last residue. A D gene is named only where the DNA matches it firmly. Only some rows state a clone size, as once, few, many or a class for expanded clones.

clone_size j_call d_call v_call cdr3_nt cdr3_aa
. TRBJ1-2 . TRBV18 TGTGCCAGCTCCCCCCCGGGAGGGCCCACCTGGGGCTACACCTTC CASSPPGGPTWGYTF
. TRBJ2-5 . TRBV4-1 TGCGCCAGCAGCCAAAATGCCCCCGGGGAGACCCAGTACTTC CASSQNAPGETQYF
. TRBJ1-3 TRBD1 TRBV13 TGTGCCAGCAGCTCCCGGGACAGTGGAAACACCATATATTTT CASSSRDSGNTIYF
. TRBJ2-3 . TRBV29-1 TGCAGCGTTAGGCCCCTCACAGATACGCAGTATTTT CSVRPLTDTQYF
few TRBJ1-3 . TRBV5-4 TGTGCCTGTCAGGGTTCTGGAAACACCATATATTTT CACQGSGNTIYF
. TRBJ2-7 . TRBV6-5 TGTGCCAGCAGTTACTCCGCAGGGAAATCCTACGAGCAGTACTTC CASSYSAGKSYEQYF
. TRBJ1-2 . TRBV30 TGTGCCTGGAGGTTCCCAGGGGCGGACGGTGGCTACACCTTC CAWRFPGADGGYTF
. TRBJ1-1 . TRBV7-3 TGTGCCAGCAGCTTAGTGGCGTCAGAGGAAGTTGCAGCTTTCTTT CASSLVASEEVAAFF
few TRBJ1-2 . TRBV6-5 TGTGCCAGCAGTTACTCGATGGACTATGGCTACACCTTC CASSYSMDYGYTF
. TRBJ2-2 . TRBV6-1 TGTGCCAGCCGGACCGGGGAGCTGTTTTTT CASRTGELFF
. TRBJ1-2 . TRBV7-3 TGTGCCAGCAGCCGACAGGACCAAGATGGCTACACCTTC CASSRQDQDGYTF
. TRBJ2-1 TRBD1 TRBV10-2 TGCGCCAGCGCACAGGGGGCGCGCAATGAGCAGTTCTTC CASAQGARNEQFF
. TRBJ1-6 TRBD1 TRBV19 TGTGCCAGTACTGAGACAGGGTACAATTCACCCCTCCACTTT CASTETGYNSPLHF
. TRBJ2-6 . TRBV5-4 TGTGCCAGCAGCCTGTACAGTCACCCTGGGGCCAACGTCCTGACTTTC CASSLYSHPGANVLTF
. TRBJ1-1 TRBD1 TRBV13 TGTGCCAGCAGCTTATGGGACGGCGGACAGGGGGTATATACTGAAGCTTTCTTT CASSLWDGGQGVYTEAFF
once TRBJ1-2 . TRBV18 TGTGCCAGCTCCCCCCCAACTGGGGGCTTGGAACCGGCGGTTATGGAGACCTTC CASSPPTGGLEPAVMETF
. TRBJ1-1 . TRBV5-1 TGCGCCAGCAGCTTGGGATTGGGAGGAAGAGTGAACACTGAAGCTTTCTTT CASSLGLGGRVNTEAFF
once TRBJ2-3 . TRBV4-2 TGTGCCAGCATGTCAGGGAGTGAAACAGATACGCAGTATTTT CASMSGSETDTQYF
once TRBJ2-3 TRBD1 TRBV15 TGTGCCACCAGCCCAAGGGACAGGGGAACGCAGTATTTT CATSPRDRGTQYF
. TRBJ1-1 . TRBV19 TGTGCCAGTAGTTTAGTATTCAATCCCAGCACTGAAGCTTTCTTT CASSLVFNPSTEAFF
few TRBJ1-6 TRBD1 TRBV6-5 TGTGCCAGCAGTTTCTCGGGGGGACAGGGGGGATCACCCCTCCACTTT CASSFSGGQGGSPLHF
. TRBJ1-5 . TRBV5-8 TGTGCCAGCAGTCGCAGGGAGATGGCACGTCAGCCCCAGCATTTT CASSRREMARQPQHF
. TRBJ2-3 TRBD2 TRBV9 TGTGCCAGCAGCGTATGGAGCGGGGGGGCAGATACGCAGTATTTT CASSVWSGGADTQYF
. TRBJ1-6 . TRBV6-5 TGTGCCTCTTCAAACTATAATTCACCCCTCCACTTT CASSNYNSPLHF
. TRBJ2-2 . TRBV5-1 TGCGCCAGCAGCTTCCCGGACAGTTGGGAGCTGTTTTTT CASSFPDSWELFF
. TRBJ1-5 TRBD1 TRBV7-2 TGTGCCAGCAGCTTAGTCTGGACAGGTGGAAATAATCAGCCCCAGCATTTT CASSLVWTGGNNQPQHF
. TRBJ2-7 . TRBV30 TGTGCCTGGAGTGTAGTAGAGAGCGAGCAGTACTTC CAWSVVESEQYF
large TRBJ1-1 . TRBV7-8 TGTGCCAGCAGCTTGTTGACTGAAGCTTTCTTT CASSLLTEAFF
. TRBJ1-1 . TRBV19 TGTGCCAGTAGTATACAAGGGAACACTGAAGCTTTCTTT CASSIQGNTEAFF
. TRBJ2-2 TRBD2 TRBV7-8 TGTGCCAGCAGCTTAGAGTTAGCGGGGGGCCAAGGTGTCGGGGAGCTGTTTTTT CASSLELAGGQGVGELFF
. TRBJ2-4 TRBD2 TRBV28 TGTGCCAGCAGTTTCGGAGCGGGAGGTCTAGCCAAAAACATTCAGTACTTC CASSFGAGGLAKNIQYF
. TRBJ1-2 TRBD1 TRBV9 TGTGCCAGCAGCGATTTGGACAGGGGAGGGTATGGCTACACCTTC CASSDLDRGGYGYTF
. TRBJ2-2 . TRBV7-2 TGTGCCAGCAGATCGACAGAGTTTAGTACCGGGGAGCTGTTTTTT CASRSTEFSTGELFF
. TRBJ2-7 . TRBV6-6 TGTGCCAGCAGTTATCCTGCTAACTACGAGCAGTACTTC CASSYPANYEQYF
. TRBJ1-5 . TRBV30 TGTGCCTGGAGTTGGGAGGGCAATCAGCCCCAGCATTTT CAWSWEGNQPQHF
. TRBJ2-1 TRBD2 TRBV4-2 TGTGCCAGCAGCCAAGATAGGGCGGGAGGGTTTACAAGGCCGTTCTTC CASSQDRAGGFTRPFF
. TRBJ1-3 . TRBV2 TGTGCCAGCAGTGCGGCAGCGCAAATTGGAAACACCATATATTTT CASSAAAQIGNTIYF
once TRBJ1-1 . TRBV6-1 TGTGCCAGCAGTGATTGGGGGAGGAACACTGAAGCTTTCTTT CASSDWGRNTEAFF
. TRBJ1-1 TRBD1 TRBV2 TGTGCCAGCAGAAGACAGGGGACTAACACTGAAGCTTTCTTT CASRRQGTNTEAFF
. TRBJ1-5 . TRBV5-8 TGTGCCAGCAGCTTGGCGCCAGCCAATCAGCCCCAGCATTTT CASSLAPANQPQHF
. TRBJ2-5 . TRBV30 TGTGCCTGGAGCTCCGGGAGTCCGCAAGAGACCCAGTACTTC CAWSSGSPQETQYF
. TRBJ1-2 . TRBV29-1 TGCAGCGCCGCTTGGGGGGATGGCTACACCTTC CSAAWGDGYTF
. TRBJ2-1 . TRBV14 TGTGCCAGCAGCCAAATTAATCTGGTAGGTCGCAATGAGCAGTTCTTC CASSQINLVGRNEQFF
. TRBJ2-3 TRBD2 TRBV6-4 TGTGCCAGCAGTGACTCCGGGACTAGCGGGAGCGGGGCCACAGATACGCAGTATTTT CASSDSGTSGSGATDTQYF
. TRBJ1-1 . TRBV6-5 TGTGCCAGCACCAGAACTAGGAACACTGAAGCTTTCTTT CASTRTRNTEAFF
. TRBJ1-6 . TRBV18 TGTGCCAGCTCACCAGCCAGGGAATATTCACCCCTCCACTTT CASSPAREYSPLHF
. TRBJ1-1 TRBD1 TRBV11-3 TGTGCCAGCAGCTCGGGACAGGGTCGAGGGACTGAAGCTTTCTTT CASSSGQGRGTEAFF
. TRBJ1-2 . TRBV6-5 TGTGCCACCCTCTCCCCCCTGGACAGACTTTATGGCTACACCTTC CATLSPLDRLYGYTF
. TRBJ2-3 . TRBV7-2 TGTGCCAGCAGCATCGGGGGCACAGATACGCAGTATTTT CASSIGGTDTQYF
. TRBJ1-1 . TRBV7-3 TGTGCCAGCAGCTTAACAGGGATGAACACTGAAGCTTTCTTT CASSLTGMNTEAFF
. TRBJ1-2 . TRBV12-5 TGTGCTAGTGGTTCGTCACCGGGTTATGGCTACACCTTC CASGSSPGYGYTF
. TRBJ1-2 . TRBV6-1 TGTGCCAGCAGTGAAGTCAGCTATGGCTACACCTTC CASSEVSYGYTF